What follows are 13 T cell receptor beta chains derived from one specimen sequenced in a study of shared clonotypes between healthy human individuals. The naive CD8 fraction comprised CD45RO-negative cells positively selected for CCR7 and excluded terminally differentiated effector memory CD45RA+ cells. Measured with immunoSEQ multiplex PCR; TCRdb has only the in-frame clones, and not every one. The sample yields about 2,100,000 clones, under 95% seen once. Sequenced material: naive CD8+ T cells from PBMCs. These receptors came from a man aged 18 to 35 in good health. Some clones in this sample may be carry-over from other donors' samples.

V usage is TRBV10-3 and J usage is TRBJ2-7, with D unclear. CDR3 length: 15 amino acids. CDR1 ENHRY and CDR2 SYGVKD come from the germline V gene. V dropped 0 bases and J dropped 2 bases, with 11 bases sitting between them. CDR3: CAISESTRLTYEQYF. The CDR3 DNA is TGTGCCATCAGTGAGTCGACTCGCCTTACCTACGAGCAGTACTTC.

The chain is built from TRBV4-1 and TRBJ1-4, with D perhaps matching TRBD1 (5 bases). Germline lookup yields CDR1 MGHRA and CDR2 YSYEKL. Trimming took 1 base from V and 8 from J, leaving 17 bases between them. This CDR3 has 16 residues. DNA of the CDR3: TGCGCCAGCAGCCAAGGGGTGGGACCCGAAGGGGAAAAACTGTTTTTT. Its translation: CASSQGVGPEGEKLFF.

In this sample, this clone turned up once. The DNA of the CDR3 is TGTGCCAGCAGTTTCCCGTTCGAGGGTGAGCAGTTCTTC. Protein product: CASSFPFEGEQFF. V is TRBV28 and J is TRBJ2-1; D perhaps matches TRBD2 (5 bases). Trimming removed 3 bases from V and 9 bases from J, with 12 bases in between. The CDR3 extends over 13 amino acids. Per germline, CDR1 MDHEN and CDR2 SYDVKM. The variable domain in full, with the rest retrieved from reference TRBV28 and TRBJ2-1, is DVKVTQSSRYLVKRTGEKVFLECVQDMDHENMFWYRQDPGLGLRLIYFSYDVKMKEKGDIPEGYSVSREKKERFSLILESASTNQTSMYLCASSFPFEGEQFFGPGTRLTVL.

This sequence joins TRBV28 and TRBJ2-1, with D possibly being TRBD2 (6 bases). V lost 3 bases and J 6 bases, leaving 18 bases between the germline ends. CDR1 and CDR2 from the germline V gene are MDHEN and SYDVKM. CDR3 length equals 16 residues. CDR3 in amino acids: CASSFGLGGGFNEQFF. CDR3 nucleotides: TGTGCCAGCAGTTTCGGGCTGGGGGGTGGTTTCAATGAGCAGTTCTTC.

The chain is built from TRBV7-6 and TRBJ2-1; D call uncertain. Looked up from germline, CDR1 is SGHVS and CDR2 is FNYEAQ. Trimming took off 0 bases at V and 7 bases at J, with 16 bases between the two ends. The CDR3 is 16 residues long. For the CDR3, the DNA is TGTGCCAGCAGCTTAGCGGGTACCCAATTAGGGAATGAGCAGTTCTTC. Amino acid sequence: CASSLAGTQLGNEQFF.

The genes are TRBV28 and TRBJ1-1; TRBD1 is a possible D gene (5 bases). The length of the CDR3 is 12 residues. V lost 6 bases and J lost 4, with 9 bases in between. Looked up from germline, CDR1 is MDHEN and CDR2 is SYDVKM. The CDR3 bases are TGTGCCAGCAGGCAGGGATTCACTGAAGCTTTCTTT. Translated: CASRQGFTEAFF.

The chain has TRBV9 and TRBJ2-1; TRBD2 agrees at 15 bases. CDR3 size: 16 residues. The V segment lost 3 bases and the J segment 9 bases; nucleotides outside the gene matches: 7. Germline CDR1 and CDR2: SGDLS and YYNGEE. CDR3 in DNA: TGTGCCAGCAGCGACCTAGGACTAGCGGGAGGGGGTGAGCAGTTCTTC. The encoded protein is CASSDLGLAGGGEQFF. The full variable domain, in which reference TRBV9 and TRBJ2-1 provide the parts outside the CDR3, is DSGVTQTPKHLITATGQRVTLRCSPRSGDLSVYWYQQSLDQGLQFLIQYYNGEERAKGNILERFSAQQFPDLHSELNLSSLELGDSALYFCASSDLGLAGGGEQFFGPGTRLTVL.

V and J are TRBV27 and TRBJ2-7, with 8 bases aligning to TRBD1. Germline CDR1 is MNHEY and CDR2 is SMNVEV (reference sequence). The CDR3 totals 16 residues. Trimming at V came to 8 bases and at J to 4 bases, leaving 16 bases not matched to a gene. The CDR3 sequence: CASWPIGDRLIYEQYF. The CDR3 DNA reads TGTGCCAGCTGGCCGATCGGGGACAGGTTGATTTACGAGCAGTACTTC.

The rearrangement joins TRBV4-1 to TRBJ1-4; 7 bases agree with TRBD1. The CDR3 consists of 17 residues. Germline-derived CDR1 and CDR2 are MGHRA and YSYEKL. With 4 bases clipped from V and 2 bases from J, the junction kept 10 bases outside the gene matches. CDR3 sequence reads: CASSPGQTVGTNEKLFF. CDR3 nucleotides: TGCGCCAGCAGCCCGGGACAGACCGTGGGCACTAATGAAAAACTGTTTTTT.

The chain joins TRBV19 to TRBJ2-2; TRBD1 is a possible D gene (5 bases). Germline lookup yields CDR1 LNHDA and CDR2 SQIVND (reference sequence). Trimming removed 6 bases from V and 2 bases from J, with 10 bases in between. The CDR3 consists of 14 residues. CDR3 in amino acids: CASRWGRNTGELFF. The CDR3 coding sequence is TGTGCCAGTAGGTGGGGCAGAAACACCGGGGAGCTGTTTTTT.

The rearrangement uses TRBV27 and TRBJ2-2; 12 bases line up with TRBD2. V gave up 6 bases and J gave up 6 bases; unmatched junction bases: 8. Germline V lookup: CDR1 MNHEY, CDR2 SMNVEV (reference sequence). This CDR3 has 16 residues. DNA of the CDR3: TGTGCCAGCAGCCAACGATCTAGCGGGAGGGCCGGGGAGCTGTTTTTT. It yields the protein CASSQRSSGRAGELFF.

V is TRBV27 and J is TRBJ1-2, with a tentative D call TRBD1 (6 bases). V shed 3 bases and J shed 8 bases, with 13 bases lying between them. This CDR3 contains 13 residues. Germline CDR1 and CDR2: MNHEY and SMNVEV (reference sequence). CDR3 amino acids: CASSFRGALGYTF. CDR3 bases: TGTGCCAGCAGTTTCCGGGGGGCATTGGGCTACACCTTC.

The gene calls are TRBV4-3 and TRBJ2-1; 10 positions match TRBD2. This CDR3 region has 19 residues. CDR1 is LGHNA, CDR2 YSLEER, per germline. After removal of 0 bases from V and 3 bases from J, the junction contained 11 bases not matched to a gene. For the CDR3, the DNA is TGCGCCAGCAGCCAAGATCAAGCGAGCGGGAGGGCCTACTACAATGAGCAGTTCTTC. It specifies CASSQDQASGRAYYNEQFF.